The entry below gives a single TCR beta chain sequence along with its context. Its antigen is undetermined. This record comes from a study of T-cell memory formation after mild COVID-19. Looking at the study overall: TCR clusters were largely donor specific.

The germline gives CDR1 SGHRS, CDR2 YFSETQ. CDR3 length: 13 residues. The ends were cut back, 4 bases at V and 5 bases at J, with 12 bases in the middle. General study points: Shrinking CD4+ clones were chiefly CM and EM; CD8+ ones were chiefly EMRA.

From the 5' RACE reads, TCRdb called clonotypes with MiXCR, one entry per CDR3 protein. This table has about 260,000 distinct CDR3 sequences, 15% to 20% appearing once. This rearrangement joins TRBV5-1 to TRBJ1-1, with D perhaps TRBD1 (5 bases). Sequencing used PBMCs or a T cell subset sorted from them (not recorded which). This receptor was taken from a man aged 18 to 35 who had mild COVID-19 (a few samples of this study predate the infection). Cell type and time point are not known. The chain's CDR3 is CASSPKGRTEAFF. The CDR3 coding sequence is TGCGCCAGCAGCCCCAAGGGGAGGACTGAAGCTTTCTTT.